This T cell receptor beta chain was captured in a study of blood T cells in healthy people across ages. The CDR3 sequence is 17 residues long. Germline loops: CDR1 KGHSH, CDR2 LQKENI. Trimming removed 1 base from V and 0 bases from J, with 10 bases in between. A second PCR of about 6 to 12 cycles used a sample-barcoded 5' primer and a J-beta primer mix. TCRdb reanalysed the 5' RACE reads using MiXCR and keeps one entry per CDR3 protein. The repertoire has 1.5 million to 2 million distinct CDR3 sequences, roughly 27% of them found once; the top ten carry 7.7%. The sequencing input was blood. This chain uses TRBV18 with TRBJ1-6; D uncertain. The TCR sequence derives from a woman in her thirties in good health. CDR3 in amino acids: CASSPRTASSYNSPLHF. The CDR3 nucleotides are TGTGCCAGCTCACCACGGACGGCCAGCTCCTATAATTCACCCCTCCACTTT.